This T cell receptor (beta chain) was recovered during a study of long-term antiretroviral therapy in people with HIV. They ran version v3.0 of the immunoSEQ assay at survey level. Assay used: immunoSEQ multiplex PCR; TCRdb lists only in-frame clones, some missing. Seen here are about 30,000 clones, almost 95% observed once, and the top ten hold about 3%. Trimming removed 7 bases from V and 7 bases from J; junction bases left unmatched: 17. In germline, CDR1 is MDHEN, CDR2 SYDVKM. The CDR3 extends over 16 amino acids. The clonotype originates from a man aged 45-65 years with HIV. This chain connects TRBV28 to TRBJ2-5, with TRBD1 identical over 8 bases. The material was unsorted PBMCs, obtained more than 7.1 years after starting antiretroviral therapy. The CDR3 bases are TGTGCCAGCACCCCTTTCGTGGACAGGGTGCTGGGGACCCAGTACTTC. Residues: CASTPFVDRVLGTQYF.